This T cell receptor (beta chain) was observed in a study of low-dose radiotherapy and immunotherapy resistance in tumors. In the study overall: Treatment of Cohort 2 consisted of 1 Gy per fraction every two weeks, amounting to 13 Gy over 26 weeks. Once cycle 1 day 1 began, patients took oral aspirin 300 mg daily for four cycles.

Noted time point: before trial treatment. As their treatment, donors received nivolumab, ipilimumab, aspirin, low-dose cyclophosphamide and low-dose radiotherapy. This clonotype has at least ten counts. First-strand cDNA relied on TRAV- and TRBV-specific primers spanning alpha and beta chains. It was with a constant-region primer and a V-primer adapter that TCRs were amplified over roughly 19 PCR cycles. The mRNA which had been isolated was amplified by in vitro transcription. TCRdb re-called the reads through MiXCR, storing one row per CDR3 protein. The sample carries 59,000 or so distinct CDR3 sequences, 26% recorded once. V gave up 1 base and J gave up 6 bases, with 15 bases separating them. CDR1 and CDR2 from the germline V gene are LGHNA and YSLEER. This CDR3 is built from 16 residues.

This receptor was identified in a male donor with rectosigmoid adenocarcinoma. Sequenced material: PBMCs, taken before treatment. V gene TRBV4-3 combines with J gene TRBJ2-2; D may correspond to TRBD1 or TRBD2 (5 bases each). CDR3: CASSQGGRGGPGELFF. The CDR3 DNA reads TGCGCCAGCAGCCAAGGGGGGAGAGGAGGACCCGGGGAGCTGTTTTTT.